Described below is a single TCR beta chain sequence and its context. No antigen is known for it. This record comes from a study of T cell clonotyping in hematopoietic cell transplantation. Findings of the study overall: After transplant, recipient diversity fell while pathologically expanded clonotypes grew through day 180.

Clones were read by immunoSEQ multiplex PCR, and TCRdb kept only the in-frame ones, dropping some. The sample holds about 13,000 clones, about 93% seen once. The sample consisted of peripheral blood mononuclear cells. This TCR was recovered from a man younger than 40 in good health. Some clones in this sample may be carry-over from other donors' samples.

Here the CDR3 reads CASSLGGLGNTEAFF. The CDR3 region has the DNA TGCGCCAGCAGCTTGGGGGGACTGGGGAACACTGAAGCTTTCTTT. This chain links TRBV5-1 with TRBJ1-1; a weak D match, TRBD1 (5 bases). Germline V CDR1 and CDR2: SGHRS, YFSETQ. This CDR3 is 15 amino acids long. Trimming removed 0 bases from V and 1 base from J, with 10 bases in between.